Reported below is one TCR beta chain. The antigen is unknown. The CDR3 loop spans 20 amino acids. J lost 0 bases, V lost 1 base, and 10 bases had no gene match. Germline CDR1 and CDR2: SGHVS and FNYEAQ. These data belong to a study of cytomegalovirus exposure and HLA in healthy donors. Study findings and constraints: Later genetic work tied a missense DCLRE1C variant to beta-chain V and J trimming.

It was with 60 Vbeta and 13 Jbeta primers that the PCR ran. In the original workflow: There were about 86 million unique TCR beta chains by a later count, and approximately 10 million of them were shared. Only in-frame clones appear in the TCRdb table, and some are missing; sequencing was by immunoSEQ multiplex PCR. V and J calls and clone size are as listed in that table; D and trimming were resolved from the DNA. The sample has under 200,000 clones; over 70% are singletons. The chain uses TRBV7-6 and TRBJ2-2, with 11 bases that match TRBD2. Material for sequencing was PBMCs. The sequence was collected from a man aged 18 to 30 in good health and CMV-seropositive. The CDR3 protein is CASSLGFAASGGTNTGELFF. The CDR3 DNA reads as TGTGCCAGCAGCTTAGGGTTTGCGGCTAGCGGGGGGACGAACACCGGGGAGCTGTTTTTT.